Below are 4 T cell receptor beta chains sequenced from a single sample in a study of blood T cell repertoires in COVID-19. Using immunoSEQ multiplex PCR, the repertoire was profiled, and TCRdb retains in-frame clones only, with some absent. Seen here are approximately 40,000 clones, 90% to 95% observed once, and the top ten hold approximately 6%. The source material was peripheral blood. The receptors come from a human donor in a cohort sampled during active COVID-19.

The CDR3 region is CASTDRHGGFDGYTF. CDR3 sequence (DNA): TGTGCCAGCACCGACCGGCACGGGGGGTTCGATGGCTACACCTTC. The chain joins TRBV11-1 to TRBJ1-2; perhaps TRBD1 as D (5 bases). The CDR3 has 15 amino acids. Trimming pared 7 bases from V and 6 bases from J, leaving 21 bases between. Germline-derived CDR1 and CDR2 are SGHAT and FQDESV (reference sequence).

This rearrangement joins TRBV18 to TRBJ1-2, with 8 bases lining up with TRBD1. Germline CDR1 KGHSH, CDR2 LQKENI. The CDR3 runs to 14 residues. V lost 1 base and J lost 8; bases outside the gene matches: 6. The CDR3 DNA sequence: TGTGCCAGCTCACCACTGGACAGGGACGCCGGCTACACCTTC. As protein: CASSPLDRDAGYTF. The full variable domain, completed using reference TRBV18 and TRBJ1-2, is NAGVMQNPRHLVRRRGQEARLRCSPMKGHSHVYWYRQLPEEGLKFMVYLQKENIIDESGMPKERFSAEFPKEGPSILRIQQVVRGDSAAYFCASSPLDRDAGYTFGSGTRLTVV.

The J gene is TRBJ2-2, the V gene TRBV7-2; D remains unclear. Trimming took off 6 bases at V and 2 bases at J, with 4 bases between the two ends. The CDR3 runs 12 residues. Germline CDR1 reads SGHTA; CDR2 reads FQGNSA. The CDR3 loop is CASRRNTGELFF. The CDR3 nucleotides read TGTGCCAGCAGGAGAAACACCGGGGAGCTGTTTTTT.

The chain joins TRBV4-2 to TRBJ1-6; TRBD1 matches at 7 bases. This CDR3 region has 15 residues. J was trimmed by 4 bases and V by 4 bases; bases with no gene match: 4. The germline CDR1 and CDR2 sequences are LGHNA and YNFKEQ. The chain's CDR3 is CASSPGQSYNSPLHF. CDR3 nucleotide sequence: TGTGCCAGCAGCCCGGGACAGAGTTATAATTCACCCCTCCACTTT.